Only a few counts were recorded for the clone carrying this T cell receptor (beta chain). Together with a sample-barcoded 5' primer, a J-beta primer mix was included in a second PCR lasting roughly 7 to 11 cycles. Each CDR3 protein is one row after TCRdb ran MiXCR on the 5' RACE reads. The sample has over 950,000 distinct CDR3 sequences, 51% seen once. This sample stems from a study of blood T cells in healthy people across ages. The V and J ends lost 5 bases and 3 bases respectively, with 14 bases between them. This CDR3 comprises 14 residues. The germline V gene has CDR1 MNHEY and CDR2 SVGEGT. Material: blood. V usage is TRBV6-2 or TRBV6-3 and J usage is TRBJ2-7, with a possible D match to TRBD1 (5 bases). The TCR was taken from a woman aged 55-69 years in good health. The CDR3 DNA follows: TGTGCCAGCAGTGACACCGACAGCAGCTACGAGCAGTACTTC. It encodes CASSDTDSSYEQYF.